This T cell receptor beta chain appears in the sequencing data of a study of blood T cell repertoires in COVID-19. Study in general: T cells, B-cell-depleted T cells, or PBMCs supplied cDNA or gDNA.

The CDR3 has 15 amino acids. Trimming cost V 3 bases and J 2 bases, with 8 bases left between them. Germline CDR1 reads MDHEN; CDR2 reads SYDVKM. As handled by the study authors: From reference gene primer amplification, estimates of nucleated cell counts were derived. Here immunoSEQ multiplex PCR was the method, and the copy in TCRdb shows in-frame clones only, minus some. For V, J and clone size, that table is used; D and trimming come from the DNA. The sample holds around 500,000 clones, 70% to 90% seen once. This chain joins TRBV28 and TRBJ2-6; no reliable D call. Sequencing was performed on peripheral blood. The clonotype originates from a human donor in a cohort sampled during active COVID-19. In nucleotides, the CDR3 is TGTGCCAGCAGTTTCGTCCTCCCTGGGGCCAACGTCCTGACTTTC. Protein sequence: CASSFVLPGANVLTF.